The 21 T cell receptor beta chains below come from one sample, sequenced in a study of cytomegalovirus exposure and HLA in healthy donors. PCR employed 60 Vbeta and 13 Jbeta primers. Clones were sequenced by immunoSEQ multiplex PCR, and TCRdb holds only the in-frame ones, with some missing. Among under 200,000 clones listed, more than 60% were seen once. Sequencing used PBMCs. Source of these receptors: a woman in her 30s in good health and CMV-seronegative.

Comment on this clone: The sample contains more than one DNA sequence encoding this CDR3. In DNA form, the CDR3 reads TGCGCCAGCAGCCTTTCCCCCCAAGAGACCCAGTACTTC. Protein sequence: CASSLSPQETQYF. The chain employs TRBV5-1 and TRBJ2-5; D is unresolved. From germline, CDR1 is SGHRS and CDR2 YFSETQ. V was cut by 4 bases and J by 1 base, with 8 bases left in between. The CDR3 has 13 residues.

The chain employs TRBV2 and TRBJ1-4; unclear D gene. V gave up 7 bases and J gave up 2 bases, with 8 bases separating them. Looked up from germline, CDR1 is SNHLY and CDR2 is FYNNEI. The CDR3 is 13 residues long. Here the CDR3 reads CASTALTNEKLFF. The CDR3 region has the DNA TGTGCCAGCACTGCGCTTACTAATGAAAAACTGTTTTTT.

The chain employs TRBV27 and TRBJ1-2; unclear D gene. CDR1 is MNHEY, CDR2 SMNVEV, per germline (reference sequence). This CDR3 region has 15 residues. V was shortened by 0 bases and J by 6 bases, with 14 bases between the two germline ends. CDR3 sequence reads: CASSLSRRGIHGYTF. The CDR3 region has the DNA TGTGCCAGCAGTTTATCGAGACGGGGTATCCATGGCTACACCTTC.

V is TRBV6-5 and J is TRBJ2-7; the match to TRBD1 covers 7 bases. After removal of 6 bases from V and 4 bases from J, the junction contained 6 bases not matched to a gene. The CDR3 has 13 residues. CDR1 is MNHEY and CDR2 is SVGAGI in the germline V gene. CDR3 nucleotide sequence: TGTGCCAGCAGCAGAACAGGGGAATACGAGCAGTACTTC. Protein sequence: CASSRTGEYEQYF.

The chain has TRBV5-6 and TRBJ1-5, with a tentative D call TRBD1 (5 bases). This CDR3 comprises 13 residues. From germline, CDR1 is SGHDT and CDR2 YYEEEE. V gave up 3 bases and J gave up 4 bases, with 8 bases separating them. The DNA for the CDR3 is TGTGCCAGCAGCTGGGGGGAAAATCAGCCCCAGCATTTT. It translates to CASSWGENQPQHF.

This clone was seen more than once but under ten times. The chain employs TRBV4-2 and TRBJ2-1, with a tentative D call TRBD2 (7 bases). V dropped 5 bases and J dropped 4 bases, with 18 bases sitting between them. The germline CDR1 and CDR2 sequences are LGHNA and YNFKEQ. The CDR3 is made up of 16 amino acids. DNA of the CDR3: TGTGCCAGCAGCGTAAGTGGAGGGGGGGTTTACAATGAGCAGTTCTTC. Its protein is CASSVSGGGVYNEQFF.

This chain links TRBV5-1 with TRBJ2-3, with TRBD2 matching over 8 bases. The CDR3 runs 16 residues. From germline, CDR1 is SGHRS and CDR2 YFSETQ. The junction had 7 bases not matched to a gene; V was cut back by 4 bases and J by 0 bases. The DNA of the CDR3 is TGCGCCAGCAGCAGCACTAGCGGTTCTAGCACAGATACGCAGTATTTT. Its translation is CASSSTSGSSTDTQYF.

The chain has TRBV19 and TRBJ2-5; 7 bases are shared with TRBD1. CDR3 length: 15 residues. The germline gives CDR1 LNHDA, CDR2 SQIVND (reference sequence). Losses at the gene ends were 3 bases for V and 2 bases for J; bases not matched to a gene: 6. The DNA of the CDR3 is TGTGCCAGTAGTATGGGACGACAGGGTCAAGAGACCCAGTACTTC. Translation: CASSMGRQGQETQYF.

The V call is TRBV30, the J call TRBJ1-2; 7 bases line up with TRBD1. V dropped 2 bases and J dropped 3; count of bases not matched to a gene: 12. The CDR3 contains 16 residues. Germline lookup yields CDR1 GTSNPN and CDR2 SVGIG (reference sequence). In nucleotides, the CDR3 is TGTGCCTGGAGTAGCCCAAGGGGGCGATACGACTATGGCTACACCTTC. Translation: CAWSSPRGRYDYGYTF.

For the CDR3, the DNA is TGTGCCAGCAGCGAAGGGGCGATGTCTAATGAAAAACTGTTTTTT. It encodes CASSEGAMSNEKLFF. The rearrangement joins TRBV7-8 to TRBJ1-4, with D perhaps matching TRBD1 (5 bases). The CDR3 is 15 amino acids. Trimming pared 5 bases from V and 3 bases from J, leaving 13 bases between. In germline, CDR1 is SGHVS, CDR2 FQNEAQ.

This clone was seen a handful of times. The chain couples TRBV9 to TRBJ1-6, with TRBD1 matching 7 bases. This CDR3 comprises 15 residues. Germline V gene lookup returns CDR1 SGDLS and CDR2 YYNGEE. V was pared by 4 bases and J by 7 bases, with 8 bases of the junction left unmatched. The CDR3 nucleotides read TGTGCCAGCAGCTCTGAGGACAGGCGCAATTCACCCCTCCACTTT. It specifies CASSSEDRRNSPLHF.

The chain carries TRBV7-2 and TRBJ2-2, with TRBD1 as a possible D gene (6 bases). Trimming removed 0 bases from V and 4 bases from J, with 9 bases in between. This CDR3 is 15 amino acids long. CDR1 is SGHTA and CDR2 is FQGNSA in the germline V gene. The CDR3 spells CASSLAQGSTGELFF. CDR3 DNA: TGTGCCAGCAGCTTAGCACAGGGTAGCACCGGGGAGCTGTTTTTT.

This clone has just a few counts. The chain couples TRBV7-2 to TRBJ2-3; 9 nucleotides align to TRBD2. V gave up 4 bases and J gave up 5 bases; unmatched junction bases: 7. CDR3 length equals 15 residues. CDR1 is SGHTA and CDR2 is FQGNSA in the germline V gene. CDR3 region: CASSSPTSGRDTQYF. The CDR3 bases are TGTGCCAGCAGCTCCCCGACTAGCGGAAGAGATACGCAGTATTTT.

The chain recombines TRBV4-1 with TRBJ1-2, with D possibly TRBD1 on 6 matching bases. Trimming stripped 3 bases from V and 4 bases from J, with 12 bases between. CDR3 length equals 14 residues. Germline CDR1 reads MGHRA; CDR2 reads YSYEKL. The CDR3 loop is CASSQGAWGYGYTF. CDR3 coding DNA: TGCGCCAGCAGCCAGGGGGCATGGGGCTATGGCTACACCTTC.

This clone was observed once. This rearrangement joins TRBV30 to TRBJ2-1; 12 bases map to TRBD2. Germline CDR1 reads GTSNPN; CDR2 reads SVGIG (reference sequence). The CDR3 loop spans 18 amino acids. V shed 3 bases and J 1 base; nucleotides not matched to a gene: 10. This chain's CDR3 is CAWRRLAGAEGSYNEQFF. CDR3 bases: TGTGCCTGGAGAAGACTAGCGGGGGCTGAAGGGTCCTACAATGAGCAGTTCTTC.

The chain joins TRBV6-5 to TRBJ1-2, with D hard to call. The germline V and J ends were trimmed by 6 bases and 4 bases, with 9 bases remaining between them. Germline lookup yields CDR1 MNHEY and CDR2 SVGAGI. The CDR3 extends over 12 amino acids. This CDR3 reads CASRDLSYGYTF. In DNA form, the CDR3 reads TGTGCCAGCAGAGATTTGAGCTATGGCTACACCTTC.

The rearrangement links TRBV5-6 to TRBJ1-2; the match to TRBD1 covers 12 bases. V shed 4 bases, J shed 7 bases, and the junction held 11 bases outside the gene matches. The germline gives CDR1 SGHDT, CDR2 YYEEEE. CDR3 length equals 16 residues. This chain's CDR3 is CASSVLPGQGASGYTF. The CDR3, as DNA: TGTGCCAGCAGCGTATTGCCGGGACAGGGGGCGAGTGGCTACACCTTC. The full variable domain, in which reference TRBV5-6 and TRBJ1-2 provide the parts outside the CDR3, is DAGVTQSPTHLIKTRGQQVTLRCSPKSGHDTVSWYQQALGQGPQFIFQYYEEEERQRGNFPDRFSGHQFPNYSSELNVNALLLGDSALYLCASSVLPGQGASGYTFGSGTRLTVV.

The chain couples TRBV6-5 to TRBJ2-7; D uncertain. Deletions cut 6 bases from V and 3 bases from J, with 12 bases between. Germline CDR1 and CDR2: MNHEY and SVGAGI. The CDR3 is 13 amino acids. CDR3 loop: CASRLTPLYEQYF. DNA of the CDR3: TGTGCCAGCAGACTTACCCCGCTCTACGAGCAGTACTTC.

The chain links TRBV19 to TRBJ2-4, with TRBD1 matching 12 bases. Per the germline V gene, CDR1 is LNHDA and CDR2 is SQIVND (reference sequence). Trimming cost V 8 bases and J 12 bases; bases outside gene matches: 14. The CDR3 extends over 15 amino acids. The CDR3 DNA sequence: TGTGCCAGTTCTGCCGGGACAGGGGGCGGTCAGACTCAGTACTTC. Its translation: CASSAGTGGGQTQYF. Complete variable domain (other parts from reference TRBV19 and TRBJ2-4): DGGITQSPKYLFRKEGQNVTLSCEQNLNHDAMYWYRQDPGQGLRLIYYSQIVNDFQKGDIAEGYSVSREKKESFPLTVTSAQKNPTAFYLCASSAGTGGGQTQYFGAGTRLSVL.

The CDR3 protein is CASRAYMGPNNEQFF. DNA for the CDR3: TGTGCCAGCAGGGCTTATATGGGGCCAAACAATGAGCAGTTCTTC. The rearrangement joins TRBV2 to TRBJ2-1; the D gene is possibly TRBD1 (5 bases). The CDR3 loop spans 15 amino acids. Per the germline V gene, CDR1 is SNHLY and CDR2 is FYNNEI. V shed 6 bases and J shed 5 bases, with 17 bases lying between them.

The chain has TRBV5-1 and TRBJ1-1, with 9 bases matching TRBD1. Per the germline V gene, CDR1 is SGHRS and CDR2 is YFSETQ. The CDR3 runs to 13 residues. V was pared by 3 bases and J by 5 bases, with 2 bases of the junction left unmatched. As DNA, the CDR3 is TGCGCCAGCAGCTCACAGGGGGCTACTGAAGCTTTCTTT. Translating it yields CASSSQGATEAFF.